This TCR beta chain emerged from a study of blood T cell repertoires in COVID-19. On the study more broadly: Acute-phase and convalescent COVID-19 samples originated in the United States, Italy and Spain. From T cells, B-cell-depleted T cells, or PBMCs came the material, which was cDNA or gDNA.

Between the trimmed V and J ends, which lost 4 bases and 0 bases, there was a span of 17 bases. Germline V gives CDR1 SGHTS, CDR2 YDEGEE. This CDR3 contains 17 residues. Here immunoSEQ multiplex PCR was the method, and the copy in TCRdb shows in-frame clones only, minus some. The sample shows fewer than 200,000 clones, approximately 91% of them seen only once. A Seattle source enrolled patients during active infection and followed them longitudinally. This clone was found once. Sequencing input: peripheral blood. This sequence originates from a man in his late teens or twenties with COVID-19, enrolled during active disease. The chain joins TRBV5-8 to TRBJ2-4; D possibly corresponds to TRBD2 (6 bases). CDR3 DNA sequence: TGTGCCAGCAGCGCCCCGCCCGGGACTTTAGCCAAAAACATTCAGTACTTC. This encodes CASSAPPGTLAKNIQYF.